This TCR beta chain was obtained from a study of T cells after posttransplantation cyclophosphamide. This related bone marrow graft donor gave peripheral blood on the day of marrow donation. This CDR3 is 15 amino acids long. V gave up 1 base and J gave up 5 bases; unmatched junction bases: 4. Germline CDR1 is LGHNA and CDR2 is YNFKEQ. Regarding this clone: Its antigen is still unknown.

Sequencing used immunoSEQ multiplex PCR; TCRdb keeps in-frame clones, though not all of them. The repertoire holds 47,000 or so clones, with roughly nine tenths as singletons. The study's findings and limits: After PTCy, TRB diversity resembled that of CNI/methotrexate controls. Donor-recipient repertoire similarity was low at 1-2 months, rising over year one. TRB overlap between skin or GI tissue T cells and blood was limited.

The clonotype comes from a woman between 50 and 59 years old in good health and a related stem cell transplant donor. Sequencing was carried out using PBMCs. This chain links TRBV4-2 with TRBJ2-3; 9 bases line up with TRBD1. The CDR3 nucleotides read TGTGCCAGCAGCCAAGGAACAGGGGGCCTAGATACGCAGTATTTT. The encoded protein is CASSQGTGGLDTQYF.